The 24 T cell receptor beta chains below all came from one sample that was sequenced in a study of patients and donors after allogeneic stem cell transplantation. TCRdb itself ran the RT-PCR reads through MiXCR, one entry per CDR3 protein. Altogether some 960,000 distinct CDR3 sequences are present, roughly 17% being singletons, with the ten largest covering under 6.5%. The sequencing input was blood, either unsorted or a sorted T cell fraction (not recorded which). These receptors were taken from a human donor who was either an allogeneic HSCT recipient or a stem cell or donor lymphocyte infusion donor (not recorded which). It is not recorded whose cells these are; they may come from a transplant donor.

This clonotype was observed many times. The chain's CDR3 is CSVVWGGSYNEQFF. As DNA, the CDR3 is TGCAGCGTTGTTTGGGGCGGCTCCTACAATGAGCAGTTCTTC. The chain recombines TRBV29-1 with TRBJ2-1, with D perhaps TRBD1 (5 bases). The ends were cut back, 4 bases at V and 0 bases at J, with 10 bases in the middle. The germline V gene has CDR1 SQVTM and CDR2 ANQGSEA. CDR3 length: 14 residues.

This rearrangement joins TRBV20-1 to TRBJ2-3, with 13 bases that match TRBD2. Germline lookup yields CDR1 DFQATT and CDR2 SNEGSKA (reference sequence). The CDR3 contains 16 residues. V lost 5 bases and J lost 3; bases outside the gene matches: 8. DNA of the CDR3: TGCAGTGCTTCGGACCTGGGACTAGCGGGGACAGATACGCAGTATTTT. It translates to CSASDLGLAGTDTQYF.

This clonotype was seen just once. The chain carries TRBV7-9 and TRBJ2-5, with 12 bases identical to TRBD1. This CDR3 spans 16 amino acids. Germline lookup yields CDR1 SEHNR and CDR2 FQNEAQ (reference sequence). Germline trimming cut 0 bases from V and 4 bases from J; bases unmatched to any gene: 3. The CDR3 sequence: CASSLARDRGRETQYF. Written as DNA, the CDR3 is TGTGCCAGCAGCTTAGCCCGGGACAGGGGGCGAGAGACCCAGTACTTC.

The chain couples TRBV20-1 to TRBJ1-2, with 10 bases fitting TRBD1. The length of the CDR3 is 13 residues. Germline V gives CDR1 DFQATT, CDR2 SNEGSKA (reference sequence). J lost 8 bases, V lost 4 bases, and 7 bases had no gene match. The chain's CDR3 is CSAISGTGEGYTF. CDR3 DNA: TGCAGTGCTATTTCCGGGACAGGGGAAGGCTACACCTTC.

This clonotype was picked up a small number of times. The chain is built from TRBV20-1 and TRBJ2-5, with unresolved D. The V gene's germline CDR1 is DFQATT and CDR2 SNEGSKA (reference sequence). V was trimmed by 3 bases and J by 5 bases, leaving 13 bases between them. The CDR3 sequence is 13 residues long. CDR3 nucleotide sequence: TGCAGTGCTAGGGACCATCTTGGGGAGACCCAGTACTTC. It translates to CSARDHLGETQYF.

This clonotype was detected a few times. J is TRBJ2-1 and V is TRBV15, with TRBD2 matching 11 bases. Germline V gene lookup returns CDR1 LNHNV and CDR2 YYDKDF (reference sequence). Trimming removed 1 base from V and 2 bases from J; junction bases left unmatched: 7. The length of the CDR3 is 18 residues. Here the CDR3 reads CATSRGSSGRAAYNEQFF. Here the CDR3 DNA reads TGTGCCACCAGCAGAGGTAGTAGCGGGAGGGCCGCCTACAATGAGCAGTTCTTC.

This clonotype occurred many times. The chain carries TRBV6-5 and TRBJ1-2; D ambiguous. The CDR3 runs 12 residues. CDR1 is MNHEY, CDR2 SVGAGI, per germline. Deletions cut 4 bases from V and 3 bases from J, with 6 bases between. The CDR3 DNA follows: TGTGCCAGCAGTTCAGGCGACTATGGCTACACCTTC. Its protein product is CASSSGDYGYTF.

The V gene is TRBV5-1, the J gene TRBJ2-5; D possibly matches TRBD1 or TRBD2 (5 bases each). Germline V gene data show CDR1 as SGHRS and CDR2 as YFSETQ. Trimming took off 3 bases at V and 3 bases at J, with 12 bases between the two ends. This CDR3 has 14 amino acids. The CDR3 here is CASSWGSREETQYF. CDR3 bases: TGCGCCAGCAGCTGGGGGTCCAGGGAAGAGACCCAGTACTTC. Full variable domain (missing parts from reference TRBV5-1 and TRBJ2-5): KAGVTQTPRYLIKTRGQQVTLSCSPISGHRSVSWYQQTPGQGLQFLFEYFSETQRNKGNFPGRFSGRQFSNSRSEMNVSTLELGDSALYLCASSWGSREETQYFGPGTRLLVL.

The V gene is TRBV29-1, the J gene TRBJ1-2; the D gene is possibly TRBD1 (5 bases). The germline V gene has CDR1 SQVTM and CDR2 ANQGSEA. The V and J ends lost 7 bases and 4 bases respectively, with 13 bases between them. This CDR3 region has 12 residues. The CDR3 DNA follows: TGCAGCGCCGCAAAAGGGGTCTATGGCTACACCTTC. Protein: CSAAKGVYGYTF.

The chain carries TRBV6-6 and TRBJ2-7; no clear D. The CDR3 sequence is 12 residues long. V lost 7 bases, J lost 0 bases, and 7 bases lay in between. Per germline, CDR1 MNHNY and CDR2 SVGAGI (reference sequence). Here the CDR3 reads CASNPGSYEQYF. The CDR3 nucleotides read TGTGCCAGCAATCCGGGCTCCTACGAGCAGTACTTC.

This clonotype has ten or more counts. The rearrangement links TRBV12-3 or TRBV12-4 to TRBJ1-6; D call uncertain. Trimming removed 5 bases at V and 0 bases at J, with 5 bases between. The CDR3 loop spans 14 amino acids. The CDR3 bases are TGTGCCAGCAGTCAAGGCTCCTATAATTCACCCCTCCACTTT. It yields the protein CASSQGSYNSPLHF.

This clonotype was picked up a small number of times. The chain has TRBV4-1 and TRBJ1-4; 7 bases are shared with TRBD1. This CDR3 contains 19 residues. Germline trimming cut 1 base from V and 0 bases from J; bases unmatched to any gene: 11. CDR1 is MGHRA, CDR2 YSYEKL, per germline. The chain's CDR3 is CASSQGPGQLPTTNEKLFF. The CDR3 DNA is TGCGCCAGCAGCCAAGGGCCGGGACAGCTTCCCACAACTAATGAAAAACTGTTTTTT.

V and J are TRBV27 and TRBJ2-3; either TRBD1 or TRBD2 may fit D (5 bases each). The CDR3 is 16 amino acids. The V end was cut by 2 bases, the J end by 4 bases, with 16 bases between. From germline, CDR1 is MNHEY and CDR2 SMNVEV (reference sequence). This CDR3 is CASSLIVEGPPDTQYF. CDR3 sequence (DNA): TGTGCCAGCAGTTTAATCGTCGAGGGACCCCCAGATACGCAGTATTTT.

This chain joins TRBV20-1 and TRBJ2-7, with 11 nucleotides matching TRBD2. CDR3 length: 17 amino acids. The V gene's germline CDR1 is DFQATT and CDR2 SNEGSKA (reference sequence). After removal of 2 bases from V and 2 bases from J, the junction contained 11 bases not matched to a gene. The CDR3: CSARPIPGLADTYEQYF. CDR3 sequence (DNA): TGCAGTGCTAGACCTATACCGGGACTAGCGGACACCTACGAGCAGTACTTC.

The chain is built from TRBV7-9 and TRBJ2-7; D is ambiguous. V lost 5 bases and J lost 3, with 17 bases in between. The germline CDR1 and CDR2 sequences are SEHNR and FQNEAQ (reference sequence). There are 15 residues in the CDR3. This CDR3 reads CASSPPWASLYEQYF. CDR3 coding DNA: TGTGCCAGCAGCCCTCCTTGGGCCTCACTCTACGAGCAGTACTTC.

The CDR3 is CASSQPGTGVPEQFF. CDR3 nucleotides: TGTGCCAGCAGCCAACCCGGGACTGGGGTTCCTGAGCAGTTCTTC. The chain uses TRBV3-1 and TRBJ2-1; the D gene is possibly TRBD2 (6 bases). Germline values: CDR1 LGHDT, CDR2 YNNKEL (reference sequence). V lost 2 bases and J lost 9, with 17 bases in between. This CDR3 contains 15 residues.

The V call is TRBV30, the J call TRBJ2-4, with D maybe TRBD2 (5 bases). Trimming removed 5 bases at V and 5 bases at J, with 10 bases between. Germline V gives CDR1 GTSNPN, CDR2 SVGIG (reference sequence). The CDR3 is 12 residues long. CDR3 sequence reads: CAWGGSENIQYF. The CDR3 region has the DNA TGTGCCTGGGGTGGGAGCGAAAACATTCAGTACTTC.

A few counts support this clonotype. The V and J genes are TRBV25-1 and TRBJ2-4; possibly TRBD1 or TRBD2 for D (6 bases each). Trimming stripped 1 base from V and 5 bases from J, with 21 bases between. The CDR3 loop spans 18 amino acids. Germline assignment: CDR1 MGHDK and CDR2 SYGVNS. The CDR3 DNA is TGTGCCAGCAGTGAATGGGGGCCAGGGTGGGAGGTGGAAAACATTCAGTACTTC. Translating it yields CASSEWGPGWEVENIQYF. Based on the CDR3 plus reference TRBV25-1 and TRBJ2-4, the full variable domain is EADIYQTPRYLVIGTGKKITLECSQTMGHDKMYWYQQDPGMELHLIHYSYGVNSTEKGDLSSESTVSRIRTEHFPLTLESARPSHTSQYLCASSEWGPGWEVENIQYFGAGTRLSVL.

The rearrangement joins TRBV5-1 to TRBJ2-7; 7 nucleotides agree with TRBD1. The CDR3 runs 16 residues. The ends lost 4 bases at V and 3 bases at J; junction bases unmatched: 13. The germline V gene has CDR1 SGHRS and CDR2 YFSETQ. In DNA form, the CDR3 reads TGCGCCAGCAGCCCCCCCAGACAGGGTGTAATCTACGAGCAGTACTTC. Translating gives CASSPPRQGVIYEQYF. Full variable domain (missing parts from reference TRBV5-1 and TRBJ2-7): KAGVTQTPRYLIKTRGQQVTLSCSPISGHRSVSWYQQTPGQGLQFLFEYFSETQRNKGNFPGRFSGRQFSNSRSEMNVSTLELGDSALYLCASSPPRQGVIYEQYFGPGTRLTVT.

In its sample, this clonotype was seen a few times. The rearrangement uses TRBV7-6 and TRBJ2-1, with 9 positions matching TRBD2. This CDR3 contains 16 residues. The ends lost 2 bases at V and 6 bases at J; junction bases unmatched: 8. Germline CDR1 reads SGHVS; CDR2 reads FNYEAQ. The CDR3 nucleotides are TGTGCCAGCAGCTTAATCTCGCTAGCGGGGTCCAATGAGCAGTTCTTC. This sequence encodes CASSLISLAGSNEQFF.

This clonotype came up once. The chain employs TRBV20-1 and TRBJ2-1; a weak D match, TRBD2 (6 bases). CDR3 length: 14 residues. Germline CDR1 reads DFQATT; CDR2 reads SNEGSKA (reference sequence). With 0 bases removed from V and 9 bases from J, the gap between germline ends came to 15 bases. The CDR3 sequence is CSARDGWRVGEQFF. CDR3 nucleotides: TGCAGTGCTAGAGACGGCTGGAGGGTGGGTGAGCAGTTCTTC.

The chain employs TRBV5-8 and TRBJ2-1; no reliable D call. The V and J ends lost 5 bases and 5 bases respectively, with 8 bases between them. The CDR3 contains 12 residues. Germline CDR1 SGHTS, CDR2 YDEGEE. CDR3 sequence (DNA): TGTGCCAGCAGTACCCCTAACAATGAGCAGTTCTTC. It translates to CASSTPNNEQFF.

Only a few counts were recorded for this clonotype. The rearrangement joins TRBV9 to TRBJ2-3, with 8 bases fitting TRBD2. Germline V gene lookup returns CDR1 SGDLS and CDR2 YYNGEE. The ends lost 0 bases at V and 2 bases at J; junction bases unmatched: 2. The CDR3 loop spans 15 amino acids. The CDR3 DNA reads TGTGCCAGCAGCGTAGGTAGCGGGGACACAGATACGCAGTATTTT. It yields the protein CASSVGSGDTDTQYF.

This clonotype was seen ten or more times. This chain joins TRBV7-2 and TRBJ2-7; tentatively, D is TRBD2 (6 bases). This CDR3 is 13 amino acids long. The V end was cut by 5 bases, the J end by 0 bases, with 8 bases between. The germline V gene has CDR1 SGHTA and CDR2 FQGNSA. The DNA of the CDR3 is TGTGCCAGCAGCCGGGGGAGCTCCTACGAGCAGTACTTC. Translated: CASSRGSSYEQYF.